The following is a T cell receptor beta chain sequence with its context. The sample is drawn from a study of preoperative IRX-2 immunotherapy in early breast cancer. The treatment was: preoperative locoregional IRX-2 cytokine immunotherapy. Samples came from a phase Ib trial of preoperative locoregional IRX-2 cytokine immunotherapy. Here immunoSEQ multiplex PCR was the method, and the copy in TCRdb shows in-frame clones only, minus some. The sample shows around 40,000 clones, roughly 95% of them seen only once. V lost 5 bases and J lost 4; bases outside the gene matches: 14. CDR1 SEHNR and CDR2 FQNEAQ come from the germline V gene (reference sequence). This CDR3 spans 16 amino acids.

The source was tumor tissue, collected after IRX-2 immunotherapy. The rearrangement joins TRBV7-9 to TRBJ2-7, with 7 nucleotides matching TRBD2. This clonotype was obtained from a human donor with breast cancer. The CDR3 loop reads CASSPRVREALYEQYF. The CDR3 DNA reads as TGTGCCAGCAGCCCAAGGGTTCGGGAGGCTCTGTACGAGCAGTACTTC. Combining the CDR3 with reference TRBV7-9 and TRBJ2-7 gives the whole variable domain DTGVSQNPRHKITKRGQNVTFRCDPISEHNRLYWYRQTLGQGPEFLTYFQNEAQLEKSRLLSDRFSAERPKGSFSTLEIQRTEQGDSAMYLCASSPRVREALYEQYFGPGTRLTVT.